Shown below are 17 T cell receptor beta chains from a single sample sequenced in a study of T-cell reconstitution after alpha-beta-depleted transplantation in children. TCRbeta library construction was performed incorporating unique molecular identifiers. TCRdb recomputed calls from the PCR reads with MiXCR, one row per CDR3 protein. Of roughly 610,000 distinct CDR3 sequences in the sample, roughly a tenth were seen once. The sample consisted of PBMCs from the stem cell graft donor, taken from the stem cell graft. The source is a human donor who donated a stem cell graft to a child with acute myeloid leukemia.

This clonotype was counted many times. The chain is built from TRBV29-1 and TRBJ2-3; D is perhaps TRBD2 (6 bases). The germline gives CDR1 SQVTM, CDR2 ANQGSEA. Trimming left V 3 bases short and J 6 bases short, with 13 bases between. This CDR3 is 13 amino acids long. The CDR3: CSVDLGDSDTQYF. CDR3 DNA: TGCAGCGTTGACCTTGGGGACTCCGATACGCAGTATTTT.

This clonotype was observed a handful of times. V usage is TRBV6-2 or TRBV6-3 and J usage is TRBJ2-2; D tentatively fits TRBD1 or TRBD2 (5 bases each). CDR3 length: 17 residues. The germline gives CDR1 MNHEY, CDR2 SVGEGT. V gave up 4 bases and J gave up 5 bases, with 20 bases separating them. The CDR3 region has the DNA TGTGCCAGCAGTTCCCTCCGTCTGGGACCTTTAACCGGGGAGCTGTTTTTT. Translated: CASSSLRLGPLTGELFF.

A few counts support this clonotype. CDR3 protein: CASSPRTSVVQYF. The CDR3 DNA reads as TGTGCCAGCAGCCCCCGGACTAGCGTTGTGCAGTACTTC. This chain joins TRBV3-1 and TRBJ2-7; 9 positions agree with TRBD2. Per the germline V gene, CDR1 is LGHDT and CDR2 is YNNKEL (reference sequence). There are 13 residues in the CDR3. V dropped 4 bases and J dropped 9; count of bases not matched to a gene: 7.

The V gene is TRBV7-9, the J gene TRBJ2-1; a weak D match, TRBD2 (5 bases). This CDR3 contains 16 residues. Germline V gives CDR1 SEHNR, CDR2 FQNEAQ (reference sequence). Trimming stripped 8 bases from V and 0 bases from J, with 17 bases between. CDR3 nucleotides: TGTGCCAGCCCTCCGGACTCGTCGAGCTCCTACAATGAGCAGTTCTTC. Translated: CASPPDSSSSYNEQFF.

V usage is TRBV19 and J usage is TRBJ2-7; 10 nucleotides agree with TRBD2. Per germline, CDR1 LNHDA and CDR2 SQIVND (reference sequence). This CDR3 spans 16 amino acids. The V and J ends lost 8 bases and 6 bases, in that order; junction bases with no gene match: 16. CDR3 sequence (DNA): TGTGCCAGTGGACGGCTTGGCCTAGCGGGAGAGGGCGAGCAGTACTTC. This encodes CASGRLGLAGEGEQYF.

Many counts were recorded for this clonotype. This sequence joins TRBV6-6 and TRBJ1-1; D possibly corresponds to TRBD1 (6 bases). CDR3 length equals 11 residues. Germline CDR1 is MNHNY and CDR2 is SVGAGI (reference sequence). V lost 4 bases and J 7 bases, leaving 7 bases between the germline ends. The DNA for the CDR3 is TGTGCCAGCAGTTCGACAGGTGAAGCTTTCTTT. It codes for CASSSTGEAFF.

The sample holds one count of this clonotype. A read error may explain this, as a much larger clone is one base away. The rearrangement joins TRBV15 to TRBJ2-7; no clear D gene. The CDR3 covers 13 residues. V was trimmed by 6 bases and J by 3 bases, leaving 12 bases between them. Germline loops: CDR1 LNHNV, CDR2 YYDKDF (reference sequence). The CDR3 is CATSQNSYYEQYF. CDR3 sequence (DNA): TGTGCCACCAGTCAAAATAGCTACTACGAGCAGTACTTC.

Ten or more counts support this clonotype. This chain uses TRBV20-1 with TRBJ2-5; 10 bases are a match to TRBD2. Germline CDR1 and CDR2: DFQATT and SNEGSKA (reference sequence). Unmatched junction bases numbered 10, after V lost 3 bases and J lost 0 bases. CDR3 size: 17 residues. The CDR3 protein is CSASLLAGLPYQETQYF. CDR3 sequence (DNA): TGCAGTGCTAGCCTACTAGCGGGGCTGCCCTACCAAGAGACCCAGTACTTC.

This clonotype turned up a few times. V and J are TRBV5-1 and TRBJ1-5; D is undetermined. V lost 0 bases, J lost 7 bases, and 11 bases lay in between. CDR1 and CDR2 (germline): SGHRS, YFSETQ. There are 14 residues in the CDR3. In nucleotides, the CDR3 is TGCGCCAGCAGCTTGGAGTGGCCGGGGCAGCCCCAGCATTTT. Amino acids: CASSLEWPGQPQHF.

This clonotype was seen more than once but under ten times. J is TRBJ2-5 and V is TRBV25-1; possibly TRBD1 or TRBD2 for D (6 bases each). V lost 4 bases, J lost 1 base, and 16 bases lay in between. This CDR3 comprises 16 residues. Germline assignment: CDR1 MGHDK and CDR2 SYGVNS. This chain's CDR3 is CASSGDILASQETQYF. The CDR3, as DNA: TGTGCCAGCAGTGGGGACATTCTAGCGTCCCAAGAGACCCAGTACTTC. Full variable domain (remainder filled in from reference TRBV25-1 and TRBJ2-5): EADIYQTPRYLVIGTGKKITLECSQTMGHDKMYWYQQDPGMELHLIHYSYGVNSTEKGDLSSESTVSRIRTEHFPLTLESARPSHTSQYLCASSGDILASQETQYFGPGTRLLVL.

The chain couples TRBV3-1 to TRBJ2-7, with 8 nucleotides matching TRBD1. CDR1 is LGHDT, CDR2 YNNKEL, per germline (reference sequence). Losses at the gene ends were 0 bases for V and 3 bases for J; bases not matched to a gene: 7. The CDR3 runs 16 residues. The CDR3 DNA sequence: TGTGCCAGCAGCCAAGACAGCCAGGGGGCGATCTACGAGCAGTACTTC. It codes for CASSQDSQGAIYEQYF.

This clonotype was observed a few times. The chain couples TRBV9 to TRBJ2-1; possible D gene TRBD2, 5 bases. This CDR3 is built from 16 residues. V was trimmed by 4 bases and J by 3 bases, leaving 17 bases between them. CDR1 is SGDLS, CDR2 YYNGEE, per germline. The CDR3 here is CASSPAPSLLYNEQFF. CDR3 DNA: TGTGCCAGCAGCCCCGCCCCTAGCCTCCTCTACAATGAGCAGTTCTTC.

This clonotype was counted only a few times. The rearrangement uses TRBV10-3 and TRBJ2-1, with 8 bases lining up with TRBD2. There are 15 residues in the CDR3. Germline CDR1 ENHRY, CDR2 SYGVKD. V trimming: 8 bases; J trimming: 5 bases; junction bases outside the gene matches: 11. The CDR3 spells CAIGERETANNEQFF. The CDR3 region has the DNA TGTGCCATCGGGGAGCGGGAGACCGCCAACAATGAGCAGTTCTTC.

This clonotype occurred a few times. The CDR3 region has the DNA TGCGCCAGCAGCAGCCGGGACGTCAGCTCCTACGAGCAGTACTTC. Translated, it gives CASSSRDVSSYEQYF. The rearrangement joins TRBV5-1 to TRBJ2-7; D is tentatively TRBD1 or TRBD2 (5 bases each). Trimming removed 4 bases from V and 0 bases from J, with 14 bases in between. Germline CDR1 reads SGHRS; CDR2 reads YFSETQ. The CDR3 has 15 residues.

The chain carries TRBV4-3 and TRBJ2-3, with unresolved D. Trimming stripped 0 bases from V and 8 bases from J, with 15 bases between. Per germline, CDR1 LGHNA and CDR2 YSLEER. The CDR3 extends over 15 amino acids. The CDR3 spells CASSQDLASSPTQYF. The CDR3 nucleotides read TGCGCCAGCAGCCAAGATCTGGCCTCTTCTCCTACGCAGTATTTT.

The rearrangement joins TRBV7-3 to TRBJ1-1; no clear D. The V end lost 4 bases, the J end lost 5 bases, and 14 bases lay between the germline ends. Per the germline V gene, CDR1 is SGHTA and CDR2 is FQGTGA. There are 14 residues in the CDR3. CDR3 nucleotide sequence: TGTGCCAGCAGCTCCCACGGACGCGGTACTGAAGCTTTCTTT. Its translation: CASSSHGRGTEAFF. Combining the CDR3 with reference TRBV7-3 and TRBJ1-1 gives the whole variable domain GAGVSQTPSNKVTEKGKYVELRCDPISGHTALYWYRQSLGQGPEFLIYFQGTGAADDSGLPNDRFFAVRPEGSVSTLKIQRTERGDSAVYLCASSSHGRGTEAFFGQGTRLTVV.

This clonotype was observed a handful of times. V usage is TRBV12-3 or TRBV12-4 and J usage is TRBJ1-3, with unresolved D. The germline V and J ends were trimmed by 3 bases and 2 bases, with 23 bases remaining between them. CDR3 length: 19 amino acids. The CDR3 coding sequence is TGTGCCAGCAGTTTCCTTGTCCGACCTTCCTCGGGAGCTGGAAACACCATATATTTT. Its translation: CASSFLVRPSSGAGNTIYF.